This record covers a single TCR beta chain. Its antigen is unidentified. At one of its ends the junction is not consistent with the germline gene, which may arise from a read error. Thyroid surgery had not been preceded by any treatment in any patient. The data originate from a study of metastatic and nonmetastatic thyroid tumors. At the level of the study: For malignant and benign thyroid patients, tumor or nodule tissue and blood were the sources whose repertoires were compared. Regarding the study as a whole: The study reportedly found significantly higher TCR beta diversity in malignant thyroid tumors than benign nodules, in blood and tumor.

Original data processing: CDR3 was compared across clinicopathological groups, and the resulting differences were used to build a distant-metastasis classifier for papillary thyroid cancer. TCRdb re-clonotyped the PCR reads via MiXCR. TCRdb, rather than the study authors, made the V and J calls. Among 30,000 to 40,000 clones listed, less than 40% were seen once. Germline assignment: CDR1 DFQATT and CDR2 SNEGSKA (reference sequence). The CDR3 loop spans 13 amino acids. The chain uses TRBV20-1 and TRBJ2-7; possible D gene TRBD2, 6 bases. The source is a female donor with papillary thyroid cancer or a benign thyroid nodule (not recorded which). Some clones in this sample may be carry-over from other donors' samples. The material sequenced was tumor tissue. CDR3 region: CSASSGVAYKQYF. CDR3 DNA sequence: TGCAGTGCTAGTTCGGGAGTAGCCTACAAGCAGTACTTC.